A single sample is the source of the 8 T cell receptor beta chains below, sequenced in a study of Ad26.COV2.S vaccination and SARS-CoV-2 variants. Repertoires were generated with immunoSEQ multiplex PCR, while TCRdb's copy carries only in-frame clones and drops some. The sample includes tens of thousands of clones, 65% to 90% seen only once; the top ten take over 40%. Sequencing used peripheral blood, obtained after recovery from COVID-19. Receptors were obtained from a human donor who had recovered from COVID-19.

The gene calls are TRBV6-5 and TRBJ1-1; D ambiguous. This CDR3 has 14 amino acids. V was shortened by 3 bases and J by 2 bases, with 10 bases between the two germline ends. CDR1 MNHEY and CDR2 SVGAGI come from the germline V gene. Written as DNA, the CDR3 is TGTGCCAGCAGTTATGGCGGGAGTAACACTGAAGCTTTCTTT. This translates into CASSYGGSNTEAFF.

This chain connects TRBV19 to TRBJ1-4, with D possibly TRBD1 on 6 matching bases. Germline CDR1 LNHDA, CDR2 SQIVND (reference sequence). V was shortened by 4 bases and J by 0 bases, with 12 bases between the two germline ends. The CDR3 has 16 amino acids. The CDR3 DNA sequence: TGTGCCAGTAGTAGGAGACAGGACGCAACTAATGAAAAACTGTTTTTT. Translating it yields CASSRRQDATNEKLFF. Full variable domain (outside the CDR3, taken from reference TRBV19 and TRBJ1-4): DGGITQSPKYLFRKEGQNVTLSCEQNLNHDAMYWYRQDPGQGLRLIYYSQIVNDFQKGDIAEGYSVSREKKESFPLTVTSAQKNPTAFYLCASSRRQDATNEKLFFGSGTQLSVL.

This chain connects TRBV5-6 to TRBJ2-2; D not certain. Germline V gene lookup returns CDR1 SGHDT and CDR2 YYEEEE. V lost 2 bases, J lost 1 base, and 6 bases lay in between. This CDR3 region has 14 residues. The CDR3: CASSLYRNTGELFF. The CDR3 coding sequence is TGTGCCAGCAGCTTATACAGGAACACCGGGGAGCTGTTTTTT.

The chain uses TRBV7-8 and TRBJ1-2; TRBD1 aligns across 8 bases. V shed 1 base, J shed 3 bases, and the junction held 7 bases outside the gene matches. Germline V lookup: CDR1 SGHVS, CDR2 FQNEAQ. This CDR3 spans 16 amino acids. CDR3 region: CASSLVAGGPHYGYTF. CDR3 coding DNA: TGTGCCAGCAGCTTAGTGGCAGGGGGCCCCCACTATGGCTACACCTTC.

The CDR3 bases are TGTGCCAGTAGTGCACAGGGGGGAAGCACTGAAGCTTTCTTT. Residues: CASSAQGGSTEAFF. The chain carries TRBV19 and TRBJ1-1; 8 bases align to TRBD1. CDR3 size: 14 residues. Germline V lookup: CDR1 LNHDA, CDR2 SQIVND (reference sequence). Losses at the gene ends were 5 bases for V and 4 bases for J; bases not matched to a gene: 6.

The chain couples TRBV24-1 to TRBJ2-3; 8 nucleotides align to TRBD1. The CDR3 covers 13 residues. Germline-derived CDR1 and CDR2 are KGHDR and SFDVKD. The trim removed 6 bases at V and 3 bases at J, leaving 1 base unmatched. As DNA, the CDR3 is TGTGCCACCAGTAGACAGGGGACAGATACGCAGTATTTT. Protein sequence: CATSRQGTDTQYF.

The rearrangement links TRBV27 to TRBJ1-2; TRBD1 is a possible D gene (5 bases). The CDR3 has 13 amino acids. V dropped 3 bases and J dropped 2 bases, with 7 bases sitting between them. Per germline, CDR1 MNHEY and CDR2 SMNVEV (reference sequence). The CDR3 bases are TGTGCCAGCAGTTTCACAGGCAACTATGGCTACACCTTC. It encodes CASSFTGNYGYTF.

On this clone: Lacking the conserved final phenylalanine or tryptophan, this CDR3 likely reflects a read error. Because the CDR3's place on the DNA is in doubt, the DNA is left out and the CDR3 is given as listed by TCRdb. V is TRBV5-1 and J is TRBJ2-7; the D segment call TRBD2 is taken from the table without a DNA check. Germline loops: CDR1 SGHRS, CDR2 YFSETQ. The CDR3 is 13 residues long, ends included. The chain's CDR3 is CASSSNKGTSVGE.